This paragraph reports one T cell receptor beta chain. These data come from a study of blood T cell repertoires in COVID-19. Overall study: From the United States, Italy and Spain came samples of acute and convalescent COVID-19.

In the study's own analysis: Scientists estimated how many nucleated cells there were by amplifying reference gene primers. The data were produced by immunoSEQ multiplex PCR, yet TCRdb's version contains in-frame clones alone and is incomplete. That table gives V, J and clone size, and the DNA gave D and trimming. In the table there are just under 100,000 clones, 86% of which are singletons. This CDR3 comprises 17 residues. V shed 0 bases and J shed 3 bases, with 15 bases lying between them. From germline, CDR1 is MRHNA and CDR2 SNTAGT. V usage is TRBV6-4 and J usage is TRBJ2-1; a possible D gene is TRBD2 (6 bases). The sequence derives from a woman in her sixties in a cohort sampled during active or convalescent COVID-19. Specimen: peripheral blood. The CDR3 nucleotides are TGTGCCAGCAGTGACTCGATGCTAACGCGGGGCTACAATGAGCAGTTCTTC. Encoded protein: CASSDSMLTRGYNEQFF.